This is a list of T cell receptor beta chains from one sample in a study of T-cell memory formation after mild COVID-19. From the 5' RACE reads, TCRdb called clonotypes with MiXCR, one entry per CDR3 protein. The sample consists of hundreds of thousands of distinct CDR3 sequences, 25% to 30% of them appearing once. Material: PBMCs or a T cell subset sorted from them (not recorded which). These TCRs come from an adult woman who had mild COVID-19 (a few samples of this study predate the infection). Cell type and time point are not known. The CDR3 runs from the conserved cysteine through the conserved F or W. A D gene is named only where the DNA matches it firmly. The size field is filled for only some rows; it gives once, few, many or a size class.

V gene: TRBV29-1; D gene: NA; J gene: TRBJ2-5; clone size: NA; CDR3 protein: CSVRRKEETQYF; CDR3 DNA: TGCAGCGTTCGACGAAAGGAGGAGACCCAGTACTTC
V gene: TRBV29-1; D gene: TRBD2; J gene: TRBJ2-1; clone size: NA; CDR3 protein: CSVASGTSFYNEQFF; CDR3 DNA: TGCAGCGTGGCGTCCGGGACTAGCTTTTACAATGAGCAGTTCTTC
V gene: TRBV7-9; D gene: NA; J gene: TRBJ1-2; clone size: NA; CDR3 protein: CASSLARVFTPF; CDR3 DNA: TGTGCCAGCAGCTTAGCGCGGGTTTTCACGCCCTTC
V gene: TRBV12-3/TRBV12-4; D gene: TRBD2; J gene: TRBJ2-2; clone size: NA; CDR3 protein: CASSLASGGAGGELFF; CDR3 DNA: TGTGCCAGCAGTTTAGCTAGCGGGGGGGCCGGCGGGGAGCTGTTTTTT
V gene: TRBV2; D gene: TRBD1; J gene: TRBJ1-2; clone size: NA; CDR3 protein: CASRRDRWSYGYTF; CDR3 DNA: TGTGCCAGCAGGCGGGACAGGTGGTCCTATGGCTACACCTTC
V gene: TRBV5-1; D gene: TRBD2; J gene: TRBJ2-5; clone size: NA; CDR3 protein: CASSFYSGLARYAFQETQYF; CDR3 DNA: TGCGCCAGCAGCTTTTATTCCGGACTAGCGAGATATGCGTTCCAAGAGACCCAGTACTTC
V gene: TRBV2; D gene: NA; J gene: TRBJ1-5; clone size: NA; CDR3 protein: CASRKGGGDQPQHF; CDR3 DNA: TGTGCCAGCAGGAAGGGAGGGGGGGATCAGCCCCAGCATTTT
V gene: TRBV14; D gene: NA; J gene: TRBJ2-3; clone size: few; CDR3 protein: CASSQGRGHTDTQYF; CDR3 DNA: TGTGCCAGCAGCCAGGGAAGAGGCCACACAGATACGCAGTATTTT
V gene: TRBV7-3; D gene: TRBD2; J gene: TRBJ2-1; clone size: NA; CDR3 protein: CASSLQGLAGAYSYNEQFF; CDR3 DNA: TGTGCCAGCAGCTTACAGGGACTAGCGGGGGCCTACTCCTACAATGAGCAGTTCTTC
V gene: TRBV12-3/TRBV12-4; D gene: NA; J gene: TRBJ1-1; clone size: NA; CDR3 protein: CASSRTDNTEAFF; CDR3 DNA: TGTGCCAGCAGTCGGACGGATAACACTGAAGCTTTCTTT
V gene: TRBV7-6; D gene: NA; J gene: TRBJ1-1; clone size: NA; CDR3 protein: CASSLGQGDRTEAFF; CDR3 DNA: TGTGCCAGCAGCTTAGGGCAGGGTGATAGAACTGAAGCTTTCTTT
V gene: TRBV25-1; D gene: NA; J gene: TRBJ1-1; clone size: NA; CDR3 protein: CASSSGVTEAFF; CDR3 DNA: TGTGCCAGCAGCTCCGGTGTTACTGAAGCTTTCTTT
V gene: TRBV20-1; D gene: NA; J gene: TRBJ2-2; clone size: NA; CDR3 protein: CSARGGRRGKTNTGELFF; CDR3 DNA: TGCAGTGCTAGAGGAGGCCGGAGGGGAAAAACGAACACCGGGGAGCTGTTTTTT
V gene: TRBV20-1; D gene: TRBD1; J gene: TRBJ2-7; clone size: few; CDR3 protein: CSAQSDRGGYEQYF; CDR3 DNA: TGCAGTGCTCAATCGGACAGGGGAGGGTACGAGCAGTACTTC
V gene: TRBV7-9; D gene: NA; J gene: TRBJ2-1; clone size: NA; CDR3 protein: CASSLRDPGANEQFF; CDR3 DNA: TGTGCCAGCAGCTTGAGGGATCCGGGGGCAAATGAGCAGTTCTTC
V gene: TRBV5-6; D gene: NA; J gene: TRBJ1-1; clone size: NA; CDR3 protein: CASSFTAGGTEAFF; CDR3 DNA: TGTGCCAGCAGCTTTACTGCGGGGGGCACTGAAGCTTTCTTT
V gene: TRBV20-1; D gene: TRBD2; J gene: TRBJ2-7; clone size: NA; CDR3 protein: CSAGSGTSYEQYF; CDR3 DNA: TGCAGTGCTGGTAGCGGGACCTCCTACGAGCAGTACTTC
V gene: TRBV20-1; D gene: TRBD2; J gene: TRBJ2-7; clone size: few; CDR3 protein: CSALRGLAGAFLSYEQYF; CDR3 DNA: TGCAGTGCTCTAAGAGGACTAGCGGGGGCCTTCCTCTCCTACGAGCAGTACTTC
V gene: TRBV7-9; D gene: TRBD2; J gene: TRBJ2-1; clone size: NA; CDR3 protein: CASSFGADSGNEQFF; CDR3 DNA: TGTGCCAGCAGCTTCGGGGCGGATAGCGGGAATGAGCAGTTCTTC
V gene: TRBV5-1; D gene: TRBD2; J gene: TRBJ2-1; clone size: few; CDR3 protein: CASSLGGRAENEQFF; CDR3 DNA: TGCGCCAGCAGCTTGGGAGGGAGGGCCGAGAATGAGCAGTTCTTC
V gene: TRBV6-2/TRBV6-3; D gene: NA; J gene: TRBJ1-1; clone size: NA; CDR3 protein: CASSYQGTNTEAFF; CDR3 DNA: TGTGCCAGCAGTTACCAGGGGACGAACACTGAAGCTTTCTTT
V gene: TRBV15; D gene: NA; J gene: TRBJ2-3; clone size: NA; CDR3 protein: CATLRDPEADTQYF; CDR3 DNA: TGTGCCACCCTTCGGGACCCCGAGGCAGATACGCAGTATTTT
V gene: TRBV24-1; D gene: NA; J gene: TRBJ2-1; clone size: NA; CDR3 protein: CATSDLGTESYNEQFF; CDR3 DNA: TGTGCCACCAGTGACCTAGGGACGGAATCCTACAATGAGCAGTTCTTC
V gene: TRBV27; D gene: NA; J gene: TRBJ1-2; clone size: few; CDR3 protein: CASSPSPGSHGYTF; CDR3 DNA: TGTGCCAGCAGTCCGAGCCCAGGGTCCCATGGCTACACCTTC
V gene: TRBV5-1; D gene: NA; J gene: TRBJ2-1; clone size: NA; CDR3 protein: CASSSRAPITNEQFF; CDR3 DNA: TGCGCCAGCAGCTCCCGGGCCCCCATAACCAATGAGCAGTTCTTC
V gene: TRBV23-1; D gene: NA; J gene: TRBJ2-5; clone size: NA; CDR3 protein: CASSQPETQYF; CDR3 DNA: TGCGCCAGCAGTCAGCCCGAGACCCAGTACTTC
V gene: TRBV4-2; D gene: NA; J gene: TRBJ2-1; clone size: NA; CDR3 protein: CASSQDGALVNEQFF; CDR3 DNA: TGTGCCAGCAGCCAAGATGGAGCATTGGTCAATGAGCAGTTCTTC
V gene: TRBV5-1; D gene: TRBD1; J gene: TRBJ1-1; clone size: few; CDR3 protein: CASSPGDRGLTEAFF; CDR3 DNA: TGCGCCAGCAGCCCGGGCGACAGGGGGCTTACTGAAGCTTTCTTT
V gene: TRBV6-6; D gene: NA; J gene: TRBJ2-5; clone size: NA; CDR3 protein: CASRVIPGTESQETQYF; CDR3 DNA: TGTGCCAGCAGAGTCATACCCGGGACGGAAAGCCAAGAGACCCAGTACTTC
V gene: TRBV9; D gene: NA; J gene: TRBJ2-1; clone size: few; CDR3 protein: CASSGQGTGGHEQFF; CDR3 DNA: TGTGCCAGCAGCGGGCAAGGGACTGGGGGTCATGAGCAGTTCTTC
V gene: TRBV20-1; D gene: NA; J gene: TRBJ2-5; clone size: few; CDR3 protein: CSARSLLAIQETQYF; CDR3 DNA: TGCAGTGCTAGATCCCTTCTCGCTATCCAAGAGACCCAGTACTTC
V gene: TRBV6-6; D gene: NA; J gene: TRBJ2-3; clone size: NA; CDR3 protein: CASSDSDTDTQYF; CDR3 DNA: TGTGCCAGCAGTGATTCGGACACAGATACGCAGTATTTT
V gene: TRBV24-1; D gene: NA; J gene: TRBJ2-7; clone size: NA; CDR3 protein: CATSQDPAGEQYF; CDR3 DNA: TGTGCCACCAGTCAGGATCCGGCGGGGGAGCAGTACTTC
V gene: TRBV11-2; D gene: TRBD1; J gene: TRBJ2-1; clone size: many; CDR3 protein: CASSSGTGSYEQFF; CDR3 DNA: TGTGCCAGCAGCTCCGGGACAGGGTCTTATGAGCAGTTCTTC
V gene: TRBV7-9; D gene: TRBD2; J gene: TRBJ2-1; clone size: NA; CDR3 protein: CASSPRTSGELNEQFF; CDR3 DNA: TGTGCCAGCAGCCCCAGGACTAGCGGGGAGCTCAATGAGCAGTTCTTC
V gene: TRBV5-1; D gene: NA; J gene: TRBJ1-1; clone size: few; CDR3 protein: CASSYLTANTEAFF; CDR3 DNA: TGCGCCAGCAGCTATCTGACAGCTAACACTGAAGCTTTCTTT
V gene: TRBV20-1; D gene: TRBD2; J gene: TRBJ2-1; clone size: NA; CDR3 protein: CSARDQAGVNYEQFF; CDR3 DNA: TGCAGTGCTAGAGATCAAGCGGGAGTGAACTATGAGCAGTTCTTC
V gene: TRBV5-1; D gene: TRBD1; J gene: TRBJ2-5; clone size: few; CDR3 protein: CASSFQGQGETQYF; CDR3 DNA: TGCGCCAGCAGCTTCCAGGGACAGGGAGAGACCCAGTACTTC
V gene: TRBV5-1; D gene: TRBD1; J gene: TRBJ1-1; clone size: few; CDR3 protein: CASSSLHHSGTARMNTEAFF; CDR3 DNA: TGCGCCAGCAGCTCGCTCCACCATTCCGGGACAGCCCGTATGAACACTGAAGCTTTCTTT
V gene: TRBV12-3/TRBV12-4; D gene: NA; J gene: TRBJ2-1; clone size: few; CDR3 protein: CASSFRVYNEQFF; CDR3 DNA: TGTGCCAGCAGTTTTCGAGTCTACAATGAGCAGTTCTTC
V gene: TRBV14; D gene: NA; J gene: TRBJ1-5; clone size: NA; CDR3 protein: CASSQEREENNQPQHF; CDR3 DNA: TGTGCCAGCAGCCAAGAGAGGGAAGAGAACAATCAGCCCCAGCATTTT
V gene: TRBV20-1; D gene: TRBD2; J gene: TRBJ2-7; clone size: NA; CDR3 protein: CSARGAGLYEQYF; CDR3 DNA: TGCAGTGCTAGAGGAGCGGGGTTGTACGAGCAGTACTTC
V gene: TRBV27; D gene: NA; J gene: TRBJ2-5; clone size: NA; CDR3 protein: CASSPGAGEVETQYF; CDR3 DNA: TGTGCCAGCAGCCCCGGGGCAGGGGAGGTGGAGACCCAGTACTTC
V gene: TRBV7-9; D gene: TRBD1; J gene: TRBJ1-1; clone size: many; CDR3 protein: CASSLDRDRNTEAFF; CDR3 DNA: TGTGCCAGCAGCTTAGATCGGGACAGGAACACTGAAGCTTTCTTT
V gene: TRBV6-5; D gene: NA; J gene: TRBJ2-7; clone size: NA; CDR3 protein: CASSYSRYSYEQYF; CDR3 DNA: TGTGCCAGCAGTTACTCGAGGTACAGCTACGAGCAGTACTTC
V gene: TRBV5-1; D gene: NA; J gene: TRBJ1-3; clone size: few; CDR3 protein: CASSLDSPPGNTIYF; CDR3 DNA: TGCGCCAGCAGCCTGGACAGCCCCCCTGGAAACACCATATATTTT
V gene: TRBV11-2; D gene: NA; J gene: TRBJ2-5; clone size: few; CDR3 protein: CASSFAGNKETQYF; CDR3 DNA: TGTGCCAGCAGCTTCGCGGGAAACAAAGAGACCCAGTACTTC
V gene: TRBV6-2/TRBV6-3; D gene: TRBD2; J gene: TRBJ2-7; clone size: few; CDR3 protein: CASSTGLAGVRYEQYF; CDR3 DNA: TGTGCCAGCAGTACCGGACTAGCGGGAGTAAGGTACGAGCAGTACTTC
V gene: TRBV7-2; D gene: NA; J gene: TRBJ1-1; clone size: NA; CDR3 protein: CASSLAPGRGNTEAFF; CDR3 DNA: TGTGCCAGCAGCTTAGCGCCTGGCAGGGGGAACACTGAAGCTTTCTTT
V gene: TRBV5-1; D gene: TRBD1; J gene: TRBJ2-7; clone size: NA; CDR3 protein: CATPSRDRGTYEQYF; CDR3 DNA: TGCGCCACCCCTTCCAGGGACAGGGGCACCTACGAGCAGTACTTC
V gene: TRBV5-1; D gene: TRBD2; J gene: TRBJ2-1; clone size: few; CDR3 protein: CASSLTTRLAGNEQFF; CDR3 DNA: TGCGCCAGCAGCTTGACCACTAGACTAGCAGGCAATGAGCAGTTCTTC
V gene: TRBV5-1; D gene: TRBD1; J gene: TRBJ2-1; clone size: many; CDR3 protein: CASSLGGGEQFF; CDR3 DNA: TGTGCCAGCAGTCTAGGGGGCGGTGAGCAGTTCTTC
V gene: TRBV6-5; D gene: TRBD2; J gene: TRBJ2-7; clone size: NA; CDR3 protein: CASSPHLAGEGYEQYF; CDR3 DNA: TGTGCCAGCAGTCCCCACCTAGCGGGAGAGGGATACGAGCAGTACTTC
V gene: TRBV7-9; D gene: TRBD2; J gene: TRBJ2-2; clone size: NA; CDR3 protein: CASSSGTSGSSGELFF; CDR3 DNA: TGTGCCAGCAGCTCGGGGACTAGCGGGAGTTCCGGGGAGCTGTTTTTT
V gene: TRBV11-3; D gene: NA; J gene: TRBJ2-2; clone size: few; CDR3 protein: CASSLHREGTGELFF; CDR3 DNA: TGTGCCAGCAGCCTCCACAGGGAAGGAACCGGGGAGCTGTTTTTT
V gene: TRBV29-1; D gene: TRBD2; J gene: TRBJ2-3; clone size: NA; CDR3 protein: CSVEVGGEGDTQYF; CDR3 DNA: TGCAGCGTTGAGGTGGGAGGGGAAGGAGATACGCAGTATTTT